This T cell receptor beta chain was documented in a study of T-cell reconstitution after alpha-beta-depleted transplantation in children. This clonotype was seen a few times. CDR1 is DFQATT, CDR2 SNEGSKA, per germline (reference sequence). The ends were cut back, 3 bases at V and 0 bases at J, with 9 bases in the middle. This CDR3 region has 13 residues. Construction of the TCRbeta library involved unique molecular identifiers. TCRdb redid the calling of the PCR reads with MiXCR, one entry per CDR3 protein. There are some 130,000 distinct CDR3 sequences in the sample; around a tenth occur only once, and 20% to 30% lies in the top ten.

The sample here was PBMCs, mostly from graft donor cells, taken 180 days after TCRalphabeta/CD19-depleted stem cell transplant. The clonotype was recovered from a girl less than two years old who had a stem cell transplant for combined immunodeficiency, so the T cells may come from the graft donor. This chain uses TRBV20-1 with TRBJ2-7; D gene ambiguous. The CDR3: CSASRIFSYEQYF. For the CDR3, the DNA is TGCAGTGCTAGCCGGATTTTCTCCTACGAGCAGTACTTC.